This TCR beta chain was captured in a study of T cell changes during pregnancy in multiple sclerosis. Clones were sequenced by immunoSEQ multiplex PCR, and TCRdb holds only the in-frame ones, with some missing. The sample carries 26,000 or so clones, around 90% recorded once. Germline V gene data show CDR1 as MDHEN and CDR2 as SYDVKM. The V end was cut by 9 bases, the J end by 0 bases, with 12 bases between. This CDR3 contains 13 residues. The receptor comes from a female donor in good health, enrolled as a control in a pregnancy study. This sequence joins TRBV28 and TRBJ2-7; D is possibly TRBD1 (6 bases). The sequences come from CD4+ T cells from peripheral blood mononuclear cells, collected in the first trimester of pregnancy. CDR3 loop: CASETGSSYEQYF. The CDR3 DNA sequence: TGTGCCAGTGAAACAGGGAGCTCCTACGAGCAGTACTTC.